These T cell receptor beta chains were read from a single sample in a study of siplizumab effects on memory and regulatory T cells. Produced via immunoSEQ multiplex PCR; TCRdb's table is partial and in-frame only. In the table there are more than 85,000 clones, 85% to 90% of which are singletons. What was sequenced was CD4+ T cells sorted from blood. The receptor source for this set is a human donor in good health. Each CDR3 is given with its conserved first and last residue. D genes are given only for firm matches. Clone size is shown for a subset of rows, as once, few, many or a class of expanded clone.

CASTPLDRPYTEAFF TGTGCCAGTACCCCCTTGGACAGGCCGTACACTGAAGCTTTCTTT TRBJ1-1 TRBD1 TRBV19 -
CASSLGTVEKLFF TGTGCCAGCAGTCTGGGGACAGTTGAAAAACTGTTTTTT TRBJ1-4 TRBD1 TRBV2 -
CASSSTVSNEKLFF TGTGCCAGCAGCTCAACAGTCAGTAATGAAAAACTGTTTTTT TRBJ1-4 - TRBV7-9 -
CASSHTRPGQGNTEAFF TGTGCCAGCAGCCACACCCGGCCGGGACAGGGAAACACTGAAGCTTTCTTT TRBJ1-1 TRBD1 TRBV7-2 -
CSALGRSLNTEAFF TGCAGCGCCTTGGGCAGGTCCCTGAACACTGAAGCTTTCTTT TRBJ1-1 - TRBV29-1 -
CASSPIAGEQTQYF TGTGCCAGCAGCCCAATAGCGGGAGAACAGACCCAGTACTTC TRBJ2-5 TRBD2 TRBV6-5 -
CASYRDSNQPQHF TGTGCCAGCTACAGAGATAGCAATCAGCCCCAGCATTTT TRBJ1-5 - TRBV6-1 -
CASSGLPGQRTEAFF TGTGCCAGCAGCGGTCTTCCGGGACAACGCACTGAAGCTTTCTTT TRBJ1-1 - TRBV9 -
CASSPPGSEQYF TGTGCCAGCTCACCCCCAGGGAGCGAGCAGTACTTC TRBJ2-7 - TRBV18 -
CATSLNRDLAPSSGNTIYF TGTGCCACCAGCCTGAATAGAGACTTGGCACCCAGCTCTGGAAACACCATATATTTT TRBJ1-3 - TRBV15 -
CASSQTGNQETQYF TGCGCCAGCAGCCAAACAGGGAACCAAGAGACCCAGTACTTC TRBJ2-5 - TRBV4-1 -
CASSKPGPYNEQFF TGTGCCAGTAGTAAACCGGGACCTTACAATGAGCAGTTCTTC TRBJ2-1 - TRBV19 -
CASSWGRRGQYF TGTGCCAGCAGTTGGGGCCGCAGGGGGCAGTACTTC TRBJ2-7 - TRBV28 -
CASRFAGLNQPQHF TGTGCCAGCAGATTCGCAGGGCTAAATCAGCCCCAGCATTTT TRBJ1-5 - TRBV28 -
CASRRPGLAASTDTQYF TGCGCCAGCAGGCGCCCGGGACTAGCGGCTAGCACAGATACGCAGTATTTT TRBJ2-3 TRBD2 TRBV10-2 -
CASSPARTGSEKLFF TGTGCCAGCTCACCGGCCCGGACAGGGAGTGAAAAACTGTTTTTT TRBJ1-4 TRBD1 TRBV18 -
CASSLWASGRTDTQYF TGTGCCAGCAGCCTGTGGGCTAGCGGGAGAACAGATACGCAGTATTTT TRBJ2-3 TRBD2 TRBV7-9 -
CASSSIQGGPQHF TGTGCCAGCAGTTCGATTCAGGGGGGGCCCCAGCATTTT TRBJ1-5 TRBD1 TRBV27 -
CAISDSGRGNQPQHF TGTGCCATCAGTGACTCGGGACGAGGCAATCAGCCCCAGCATTTT TRBJ1-5 - TRBV10-3 -
CASSPRGGGYEQYF TGTGCCAGCAGTCCCCGAGGGGGAGGCTACGAGCAGTACTTC TRBJ2-7 - TRBV6-1 -
CASSVRWSEAFF TGTGCCAGCAGTGTTCGGTGGTCTGAAGCTTTCTTT TRBJ1-1 - TRBV6-1 -
CASNERAGVETQYF TGTGCCAGCAACGAAAGAGCGGGAGTGGAGACCCAGTACTTC TRBJ2-5 - TRBV21-1 -
CASTREGGSYNEQFF TGTGCCAGCACCAGGGAGGGCGGCTCCTACAATGAGCAGTTCTTC TRBJ2-1 TRBD2 TRBV27 -
CASSEAVYEQYF TGTGCCAGCAGTGAAGCCGTATACGAGCAGTACTTC TRBJ2-7 - TRBV6-1 -
CASSYDQLGPQHF TGTGCCAGCAGTTACGACCAATTAGGGCCCCAGCATTTT TRBJ1-5 - TRBV6-5 -
CASAEQKNTEAFF TGTGCCAGCGCAGAGCAAAAGAACACTGAAGCTTTCTTT TRBJ1-1 - TRBV18 -
CASSLAGTYNEQFF TGTGCTAGCAGCCTAGCGGGGACATACAATGAGCAGTTCTTC TRBJ2-1 TRBD2 TRBV7-7 -
CASSYADWGNTEAFF TGTGCCAGCAGTTACGCCGACTGGGGGAACACTGAAGCTTTCTTT TRBJ1-1 - TRBV6-6 -
CATSRERGSSYEQYF TGTGCCACCAGCAGAGAACGGGGGAGCTCCTACGAGCAGTACTTC TRBJ2-7 - TRBV15 -
CASSLGSGEQYF TGCGCCAGCAGCTTGGGTTCTGGCGAGCAGTACTTC TRBJ2-7 - TRBV5-1 -
CASSLNTEAFF TGTGCCAGCAGCTTAAACACTGAAGCTTTCTTT TRBJ1-1 - TRBV7-8 -
CASSPQWRRRTGELFF TGTGCCAGCAGTCCTCAATGGCGAAGGAGGACCGGGGAGCTGTTTTTT TRBJ2-2 - TRBV28 -
CASSLRTDTPYTF TGCGCCAGCAGTTTACGGACAGATACACCTTACACCTTC TRBJ1-2 - TRBV5-1 -
CASSENRGLTEAFF TGTGCCAGCAGCGAAAATAGGGGGCTCACTGAAGCTTTCTTT TRBJ1-1 TRBD1 TRBV28 -
CASSPPHLRTGELFF TGTGCCAGCTCACCACCCCATCTGAGGACCGGGGAGCTGTTTTTT TRBJ2-2 - TRBV18 -
CASSARQGRTGELFF TGTGCCAGCAGCGCAAGACAGGGACGCACCGGGGAGCTGTTTTTT TRBJ2-2 TRBD1 TRBV7-3 -
CASLGQLNTGELFF TGTGCCAGCTTGGGACAGCTGAACACCGGGGAGCTGTTTTTT TRBJ2-2 TRBD1 TRBV18 -
CASMGTGPYEQYF TGTGCCAGCATGGGGACGGGACCCTACGAGCAGTACTTC TRBJ2-7 - TRBV6-1 -
CAIVGDRGYGYTF TGTGCCATCGTTGGGGACAGGGGATATGGCTACACCTTC TRBJ1-2 TRBD1 TRBV10-3 -
CASSLGVVHNEQFF TGTGCCAGCAGCTTAGGTGTCGTCCACAATGAGCAGTTCTTC TRBJ2-1 - TRBV7-3 -
CASSVSSGSYEQYF TGTGCCAGCAGCGTCTCTAGCGGGAGCTACGAGCAGTACTTC TRBJ2-7 TRBD2 TRBV11-1 -
CASSQVIAGAQETQYF TGTGCCAGCAGCCAAGTTATAGCGGGAGCACAAGAGACCCAGTACTTC TRBJ2-5 TRBD2 TRBV4-2 -
CASSVGGSRNEQYF TGTGCCAGCAGCGTAGGTGGTAGCCGGAACGAGCAGTACTTC TRBJ2-7 - TRBV9 -
CASSVAAYTDTQYF TGTGCCAGCAGCGTAGCGGCCTACACAGATACGCAGTATTTT TRBJ2-3 - TRBV9 once
CASSIGGLGNQPQHF TGTGCCAGCAGTATAGGGGGTCTGGGCAATCAGCCCCAGCATTTT TRBJ1-5 - TRBV28 -
CATSRDPKSYNEQFF TGTGCCACCAGCAGAGATCCCAAATCCTACAATGAGCAGTTCTTC TRBJ2-1 - TRBV15 -
CASSGGDSRAELFF TGCGCCAGCAGCGGAGGGGACAGTAGGGCGGAACTGTTTTTT TRBJ1-4 TRBD1 TRBV5-1 -
CASNSYEQYF TGTGCCAGTAATTCCTACGAGCAGTACTTC TRBJ2-7 - TRBV6-1 -
CASSLANLHNEQFF TGTGCCAGCAGCTTGGCCAACCTTCACAATGAGCAGTTCTTC TRBJ2-1 - TRBV5-6 -
CASSLRTGEYREQYF TGCGCCAGCAGCTTGAGGACAGGAGAATACCGCGAGCAGTACTTC TRBJ2-7 TRBD1 TRBV5-1 -
CASSLIGLAGAWSSGANVLTF TGTGCCAGCAGCTTAATTGGCCTAGCGGGAGCGTGGAGCTCTGGGGCCAACGTCCTGACTTTC TRBJ2-6 TRBD2 TRBV7-3 -